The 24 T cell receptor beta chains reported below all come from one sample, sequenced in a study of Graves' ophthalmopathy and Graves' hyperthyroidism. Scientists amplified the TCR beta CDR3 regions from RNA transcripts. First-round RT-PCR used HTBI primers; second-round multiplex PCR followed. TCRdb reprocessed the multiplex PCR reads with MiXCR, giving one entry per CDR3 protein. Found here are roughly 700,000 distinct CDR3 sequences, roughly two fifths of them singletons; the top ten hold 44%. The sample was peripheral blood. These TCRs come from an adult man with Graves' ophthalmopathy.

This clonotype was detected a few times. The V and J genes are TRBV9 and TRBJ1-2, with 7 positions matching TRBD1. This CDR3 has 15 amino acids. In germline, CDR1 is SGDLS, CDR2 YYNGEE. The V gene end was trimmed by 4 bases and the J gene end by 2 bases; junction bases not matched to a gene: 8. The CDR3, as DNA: TGTGCCAGCAGCCTCGGGGACAGAATAAACTATGGCTACACCTTC. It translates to CASSLGDRINYGYTF.

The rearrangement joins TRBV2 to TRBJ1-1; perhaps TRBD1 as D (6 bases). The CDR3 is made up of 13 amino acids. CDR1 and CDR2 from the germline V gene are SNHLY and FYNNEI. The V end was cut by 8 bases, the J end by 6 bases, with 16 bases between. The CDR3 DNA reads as TGTGCCAGCCGCGCGCGACAGGTCGCTGAAGCTTTCTTT. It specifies CASRARQVAEAFF. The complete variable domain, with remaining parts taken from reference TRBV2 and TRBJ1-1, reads EPEVTQTPSHQVTQMGQEVILRCVPISNHLYFYWYRQILGQKVEFLVSFYNNEISEKSEIFDDQFSVERPDGSNFTLKIRSTKLEDSAMYFCASRARQVAEAFFGQGTRLTVV.

The CDR3 DNA reads as TGTGCCAGGAGTTTCTCGGGATATAGTGATTCACCCCTCCACTTT. Translating it yields CARSFSGYSDSPLHF. The V and J genes are TRBV2 and TRBJ1-6; D not certain. Trimming stripped 9 bases from V and 8 bases from J, with 20 bases between. Germline V gives CDR1 SNHLY, CDR2 FYNNEI. The length of the CDR3 is 15 residues. Full variable domain (outside the CDR3, taken from reference TRBV2 and TRBJ1-6): EPEVTQTPSHQVTQMGQEVILRCVPISNHLYFYWYRQILGQKVEFLVSFYNNEISEKSEIFDDQFSVERPDGSNFTLKIRSTKLEDSAMYFCARSFSGYSDSPLHFGNGTRLTVT.

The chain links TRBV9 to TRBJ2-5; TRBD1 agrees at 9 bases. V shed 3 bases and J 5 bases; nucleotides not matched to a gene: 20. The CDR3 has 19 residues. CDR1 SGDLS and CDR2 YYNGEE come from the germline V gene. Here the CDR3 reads CASSASHGTGTPIRETQYF. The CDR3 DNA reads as TGTGCCAGCAGCGCATCACACGGGACAGGGACGCCAATAAGGGAGACCCAGTACTTC.

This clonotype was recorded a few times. In nucleotides, the CDR3 is TGTGCCAGCAGTTTACAGACAGGGAATGGCTACACCTTC. The encoded protein is CASSLQTGNGYTF. V and J are TRBV25-1 and TRBJ1-2; 7 bases fit TRBD1. The germline CDR1 and CDR2 sequences are MGHDK and SYGVNS. This CDR3 has 13 residues. V trimming: 5 bases; J trimming: 6 bases; junction bases outside the gene matches: 6.

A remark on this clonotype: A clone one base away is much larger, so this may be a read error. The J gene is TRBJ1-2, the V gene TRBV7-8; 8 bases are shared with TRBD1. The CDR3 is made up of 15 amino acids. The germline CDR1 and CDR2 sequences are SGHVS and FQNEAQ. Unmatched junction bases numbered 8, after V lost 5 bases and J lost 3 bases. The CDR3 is CASSMGQDVDYGYTF. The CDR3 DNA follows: TGTGCCAGCAGCATGGGACAGGACGTAGACTATGGCTACACCTTC.

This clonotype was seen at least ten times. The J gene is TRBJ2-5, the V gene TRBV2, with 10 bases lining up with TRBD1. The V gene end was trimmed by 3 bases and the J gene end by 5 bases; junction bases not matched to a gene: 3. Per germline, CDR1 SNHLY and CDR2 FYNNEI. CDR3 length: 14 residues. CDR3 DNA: TGTGCCAGCAGTGAGGGACAGGGGCTTGAGACCCAGTACTTC. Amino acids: CASSEGQGLETQYF.

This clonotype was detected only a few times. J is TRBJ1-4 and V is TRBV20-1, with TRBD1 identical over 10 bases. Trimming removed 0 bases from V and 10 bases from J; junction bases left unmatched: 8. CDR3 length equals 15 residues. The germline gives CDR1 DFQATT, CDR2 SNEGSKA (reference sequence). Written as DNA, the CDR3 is TGCAGTGCTAGAGATCCTCGGACAGGGGGAGGAAAACTGTTTTTT. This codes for CSARDPRTGGGKLFF.

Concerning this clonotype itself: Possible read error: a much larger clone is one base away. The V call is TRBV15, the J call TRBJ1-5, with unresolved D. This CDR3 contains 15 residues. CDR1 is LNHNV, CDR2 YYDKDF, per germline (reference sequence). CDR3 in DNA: TGTGCCGCCAGCAGAACTAGAGGTGGTGGTCAGCCCCAGCATTTT. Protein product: CAASRTRGGGQPQHF.

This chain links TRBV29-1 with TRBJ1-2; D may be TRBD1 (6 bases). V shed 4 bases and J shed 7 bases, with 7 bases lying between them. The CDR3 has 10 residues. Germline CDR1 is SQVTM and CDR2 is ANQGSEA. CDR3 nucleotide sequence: TGCAGCGTTGTACAGGGTGGCTACACCTTC. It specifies CSVVQGGYTF.

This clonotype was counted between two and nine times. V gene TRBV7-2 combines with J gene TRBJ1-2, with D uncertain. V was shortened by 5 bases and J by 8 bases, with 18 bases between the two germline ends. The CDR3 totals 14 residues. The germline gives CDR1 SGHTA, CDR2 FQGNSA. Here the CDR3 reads CASSQVKTYVGYTF. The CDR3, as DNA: TGTGCCAGCAGCCAGGTGAAAACCTACGTGGGCTACACCTTC. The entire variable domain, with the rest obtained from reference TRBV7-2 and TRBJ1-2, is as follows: GAGVSQSPSNKVTEKGKDVELRCDPISGHTALYWYRQSLGQGLEFLIYFQGNSAPDKSGLPSDRFSAERTGGSVSTLTIQRTQQEDSAVYLCASSQVKTYVGYTFGSGTRLTVV.

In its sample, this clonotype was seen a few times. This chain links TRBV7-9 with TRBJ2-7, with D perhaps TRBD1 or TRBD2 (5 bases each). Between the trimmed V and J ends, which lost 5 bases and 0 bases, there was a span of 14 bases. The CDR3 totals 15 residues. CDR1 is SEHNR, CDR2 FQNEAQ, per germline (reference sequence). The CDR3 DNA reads TGTGCCAGCAGCCCCCGGGACCGATCCTCCTACGAGCAGTACTTC. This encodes CASSPRDRSSYEQYF.

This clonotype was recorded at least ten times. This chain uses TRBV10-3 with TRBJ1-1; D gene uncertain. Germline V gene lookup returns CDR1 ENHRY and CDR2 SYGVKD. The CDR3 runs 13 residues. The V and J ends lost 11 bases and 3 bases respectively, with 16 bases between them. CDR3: CAVTPSWDTEAFF. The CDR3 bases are TGTGCCGTGACCCCATCGTGGGACACTGAAGCTTTCTTT.

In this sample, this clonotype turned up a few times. CDR3 in amino acids: CASSPPGSVGYEQYF. DNA for the CDR3: TGTGCCAGCAGCCCGCCGGGGTCGGTGGGCTACGAGCAGTACTTC. This chain connects TRBV2 to TRBJ2-7; D may be TRBD2 (5 bases). The V gene lost 6 bases and the J gene lost 3 bases, with 18 bases spanning the gap. CDR1 and CDR2 (germline): SNHLY, FYNNEI. The CDR3 runs to 15 residues.

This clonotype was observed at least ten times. CDR3 in amino acids: CASSPFGGIGYTF. The CDR3 region has the DNA TGTGCCAGCAGCCCTTTTGGGGGGATTGGCTACACCTTC. The V gene is TRBV7-3, the J gene TRBJ1-2; D perhaps matches TRBD1 (5 bases). Trimming removed 5 bases from V and 7 bases from J, with 14 bases in between. Germline CDR1 and CDR2: SGHTA and FQGTGA. CDR3 length: 13 amino acids.

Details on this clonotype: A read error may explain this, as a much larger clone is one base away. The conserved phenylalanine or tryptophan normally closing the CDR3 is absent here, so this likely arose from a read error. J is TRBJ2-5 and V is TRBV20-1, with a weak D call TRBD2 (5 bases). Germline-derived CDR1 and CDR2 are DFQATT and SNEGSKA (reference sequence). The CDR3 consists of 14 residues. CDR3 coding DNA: TGCAGCACTAGGGCCCCCGCGCACCAAGAGACCCAGTACTTA. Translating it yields CSTRAPAHQETQYL.

This chain's CDR3 is CASSFLPAGNGYTF. The CDR3 coding sequence is TGTGCCAGCAGTTTTCTACCCGCAGGGAATGGCTACACCTTC. This chain links TRBV12-3 or TRBV12-4 with TRBJ1-2; maybe TRBD1 (5 bases). The ends were cut back, 3 bases at V and 6 bases at J, with 14 bases in the middle. The CDR3 runs to 14 residues.

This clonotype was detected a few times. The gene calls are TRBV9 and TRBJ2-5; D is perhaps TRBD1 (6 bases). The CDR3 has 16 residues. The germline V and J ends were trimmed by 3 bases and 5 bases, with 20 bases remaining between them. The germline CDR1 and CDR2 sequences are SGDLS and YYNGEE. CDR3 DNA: TGTGCCAGCAGCGCCTCCCACAGGGAACGTCGGGAGACCCAGTACTTC. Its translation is CASSASHRERRETQYF.

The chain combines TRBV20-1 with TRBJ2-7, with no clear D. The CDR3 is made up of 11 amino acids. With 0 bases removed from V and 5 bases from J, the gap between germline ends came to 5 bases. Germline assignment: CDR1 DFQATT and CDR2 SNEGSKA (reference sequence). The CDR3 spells CSARDYHEQYF. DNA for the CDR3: TGCAGTGCTAGAGATTACCACGAGCAGTACTTC.

The CDR3 loop is CSVNRDATDTQYF. In nucleotides, the CDR3 is TGCAGCGTTAACAGGGATGCCACAGATACGCAGTATTTT. The chain combines TRBV29-1 with TRBJ2-3, with D perhaps TRBD1 (6 bases). Trimming stripped 5 bases from V and 2 bases from J, with 11 bases between. The CDR3 has 13 residues. Germline V gene sequence: CDR1 SQVTM, CDR2 ANQGSEA.

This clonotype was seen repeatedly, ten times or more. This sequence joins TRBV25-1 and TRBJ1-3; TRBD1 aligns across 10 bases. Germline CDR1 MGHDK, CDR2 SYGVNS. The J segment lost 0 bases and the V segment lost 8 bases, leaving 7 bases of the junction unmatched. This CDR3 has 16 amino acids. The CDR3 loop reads CASVGQGVNSGNTIYF. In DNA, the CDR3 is TGTGCCAGCGTAGGACAGGGGGTGAACTCTGGAAACACCATATATTTT.

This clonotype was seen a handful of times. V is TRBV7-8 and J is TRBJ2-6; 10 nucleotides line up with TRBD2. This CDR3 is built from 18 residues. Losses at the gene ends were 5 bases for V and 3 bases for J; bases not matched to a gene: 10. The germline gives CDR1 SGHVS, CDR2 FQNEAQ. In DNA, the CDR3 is TGTGCCAGCAGCCAAGATCTAGCGGGAGCGTTTGGGGCCAACGTCCTGACTTTC. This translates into CASSQDLAGAFGANVLTF.

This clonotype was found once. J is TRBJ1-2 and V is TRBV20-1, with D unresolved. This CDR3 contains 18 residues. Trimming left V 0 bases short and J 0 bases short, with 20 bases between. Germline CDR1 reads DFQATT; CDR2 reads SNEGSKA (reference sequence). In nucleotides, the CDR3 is TGCAGTGCTAGAGATCAAACTCCAATGGCCTACTCTAACTATGGCTACACCTTC. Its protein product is CSARDQTPMAYSNYGYTF.

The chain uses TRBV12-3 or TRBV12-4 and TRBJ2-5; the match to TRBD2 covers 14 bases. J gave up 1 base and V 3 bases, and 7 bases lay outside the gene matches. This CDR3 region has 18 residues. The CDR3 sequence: CASSFAWGTSGSQETQYF. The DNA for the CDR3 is TGTGCCAGCAGTTTCGCCTGGGGGACTAGCGGGAGCCAAGAGACCCAGTACTTC.